This T cell receptor (beta chain) was documented in a study of identical twins. cDNA carried unique molecular identifiers, and a universal primer site was added by template switching. A single record per CDR3 protein comes from TCRdb applying MiXCR to the 5' RACE reads. This table has nearly 900,000 distinct CDR3 sequences, 12% appearing once. Germline V CDR1 and CDR2: SEHNR, FQNEAQ (reference sequence). CDR3 length equals 16 residues. This clonotype was seen more than once but under ten times. The junction and the germline gene differ at one end; a read error may be behind it. This sample was also put to use in a study of yellow fever vaccine responses in identical twins.

The origin of this receptor is a woman younger than 35 in good health. The V call is TRBV7-9, the J call TRBJ2-2; either TRBD1 or TRBD2 may fit D (5 bases each). Sequenced material: PBMCs. The CDR3 nucleotides are TGTGCCAGCAGCTTATACATTGGGACGAAAACCGGGGAGCTGTTTTTT. Translated, it gives CASSLYIGTKTGELFF.